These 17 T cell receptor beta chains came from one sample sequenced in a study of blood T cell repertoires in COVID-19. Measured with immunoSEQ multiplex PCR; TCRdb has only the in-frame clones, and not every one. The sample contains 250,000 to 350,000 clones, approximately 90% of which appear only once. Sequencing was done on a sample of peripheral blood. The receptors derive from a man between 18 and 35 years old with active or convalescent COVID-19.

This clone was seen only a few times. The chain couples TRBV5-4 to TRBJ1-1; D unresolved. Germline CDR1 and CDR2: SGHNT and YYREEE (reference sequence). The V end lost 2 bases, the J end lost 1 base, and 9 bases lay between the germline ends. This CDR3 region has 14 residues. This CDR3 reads CASSLSHGNTEAFF. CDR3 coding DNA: TGTGCCAGCAGCTTATCCCACGGGAACACTGAAGCTTTCTTT.

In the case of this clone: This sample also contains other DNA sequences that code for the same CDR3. CDR3 protein: CASSPSSGGYNEQFF. The CDR3 DNA sequence: TGTGCCAGCAGCCCCTCTAGCGGGGGCTACAATGAGCAGTTCTTC. The chain joins TRBV7-2 to TRBJ2-1; 10 nucleotides agree with TRBD2. The CDR3 contains 15 residues. The junction had 4 bases not matched to a gene; V was cut back by 5 bases and J by 3 bases. Per germline, CDR1 SGHTA and CDR2 FQGNSA.

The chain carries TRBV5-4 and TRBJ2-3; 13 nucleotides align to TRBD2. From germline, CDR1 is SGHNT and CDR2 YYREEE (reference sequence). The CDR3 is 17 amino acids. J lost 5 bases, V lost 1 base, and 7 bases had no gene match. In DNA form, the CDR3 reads TGTGCCAGCAGCTTGAGCATACTAGCGGGGGGGCGAGATACGCAGTATTTT. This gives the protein CASSLSILAGGRDTQYF.

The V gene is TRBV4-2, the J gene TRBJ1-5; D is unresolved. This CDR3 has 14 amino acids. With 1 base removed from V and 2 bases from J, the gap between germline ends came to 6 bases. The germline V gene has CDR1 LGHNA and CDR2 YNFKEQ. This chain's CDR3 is CASSQVNGNQPQHF. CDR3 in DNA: TGTGCCAGCAGCCAAGTAAATGGCAATCAGCCCCAGCATTTT.

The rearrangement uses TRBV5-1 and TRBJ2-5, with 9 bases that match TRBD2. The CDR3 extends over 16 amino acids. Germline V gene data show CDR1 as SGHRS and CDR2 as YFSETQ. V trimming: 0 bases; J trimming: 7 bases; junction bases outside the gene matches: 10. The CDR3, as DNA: TGCGCCAGCAGCTTGGCCTCAGCGGGGGGACCTCGGACCCAGTACTTC. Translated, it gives CASSLASAGGPRTQYF.

This chain's CDR3 is CASSRVETQYF. The CDR3, as DNA: TGTGCCAGCAGTCGAGTGGAGACCCAGTACTTC. The V gene is TRBV7-9, the J gene TRBJ2-5, with D unclear. V lost 6 bases and J 5 bases, leaving 7 bases between the germline ends. Germline CDR1 and CDR2: SEHNR and FQNEAQ (reference sequence). The CDR3 has 11 amino acids.

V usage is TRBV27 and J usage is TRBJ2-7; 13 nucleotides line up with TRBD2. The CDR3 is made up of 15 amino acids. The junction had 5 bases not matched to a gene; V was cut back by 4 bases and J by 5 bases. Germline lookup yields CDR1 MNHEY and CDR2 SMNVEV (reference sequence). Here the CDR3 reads CASSSVTSGRNEQYF. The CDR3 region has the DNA TGTGCCAGCAGTTCCGTGACTAGCGGGAGGAACGAGCAGTACTTC.

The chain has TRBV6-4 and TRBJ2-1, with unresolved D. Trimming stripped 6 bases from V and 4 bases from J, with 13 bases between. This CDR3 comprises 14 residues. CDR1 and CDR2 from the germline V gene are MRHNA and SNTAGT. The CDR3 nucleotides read TGTGCCAGCAGCCCGGAGACGGTTTACAATGAGCAGTTCTTC. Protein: CASSPETVYNEQFF.

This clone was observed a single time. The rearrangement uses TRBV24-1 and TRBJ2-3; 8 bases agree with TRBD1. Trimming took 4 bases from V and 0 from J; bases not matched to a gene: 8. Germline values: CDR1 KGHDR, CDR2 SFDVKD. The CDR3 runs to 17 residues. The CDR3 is CATSDRQGRSSTDTQYF. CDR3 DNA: TGTGCCACCAGTGACCGACAGGGGAGGAGTAGCACAGATACGCAGTATTTT.

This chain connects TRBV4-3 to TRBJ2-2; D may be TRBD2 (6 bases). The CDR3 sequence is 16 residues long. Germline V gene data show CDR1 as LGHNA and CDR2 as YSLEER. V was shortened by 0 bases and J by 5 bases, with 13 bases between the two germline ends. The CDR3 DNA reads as TGCGCCAGCAGCCAAGATCACGGGGGTCAGACCGGGGAGCTGTTTTTT. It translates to CASSQDHGGQTGELFF.

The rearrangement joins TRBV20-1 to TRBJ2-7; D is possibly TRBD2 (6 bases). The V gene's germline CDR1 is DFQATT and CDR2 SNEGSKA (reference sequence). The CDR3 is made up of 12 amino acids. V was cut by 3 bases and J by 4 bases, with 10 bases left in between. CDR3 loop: CSASWGVYEQYF. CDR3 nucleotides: TGCAGTGCTAGTTGGGGGGTATACGAGCAGTACTTC.

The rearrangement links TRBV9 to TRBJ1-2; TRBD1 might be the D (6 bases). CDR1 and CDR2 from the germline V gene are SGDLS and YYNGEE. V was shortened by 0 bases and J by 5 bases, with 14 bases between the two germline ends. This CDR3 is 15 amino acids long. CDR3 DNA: TGTGCCAGCAGCGTAGTAGGTGGGGGCGCTTATGGCTACACCTTC. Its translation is CASSVVGGGAYGYTF.

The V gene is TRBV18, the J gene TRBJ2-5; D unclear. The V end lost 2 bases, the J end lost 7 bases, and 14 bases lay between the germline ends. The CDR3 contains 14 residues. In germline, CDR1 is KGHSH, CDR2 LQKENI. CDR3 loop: CASSPSRSPSTQYF. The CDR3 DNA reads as TGTGCCAGCTCACCATCCAGATCCCCGTCGACCCAGTACTTC. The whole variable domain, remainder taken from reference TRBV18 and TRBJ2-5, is NAGVMQNPRHLVRRRGQEARLRCSPMKGHSHVYWYRQLPEEGLKFMVYLQKENIIDESGMPKERFSAEFPKEGPSILRIQQVVRGDSAAYFCASSPSRSPSTQYFGPGTRLLVL.

DNA for the CDR3: TGTGCCAGCAGTCCCTCCCTGGGCGCGGGAGAAGGTTCAGATACGCAGTATTTT. Translated: CASSPSLGAGEGSDTQYF. V and J are TRBV28 and TRBJ2-3, with 7 bases aligning to TRBD2. Germline trimming cut 5 bases from V and 4 bases from J; bases unmatched to any gene: 18. This CDR3 comprises 18 residues. CDR1 MDHEN and CDR2 SYDVKM come from the germline V gene.

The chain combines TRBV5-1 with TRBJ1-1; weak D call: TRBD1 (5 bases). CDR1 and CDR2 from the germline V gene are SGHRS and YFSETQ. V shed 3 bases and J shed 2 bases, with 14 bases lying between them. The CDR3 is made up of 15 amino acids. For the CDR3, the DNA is TGCGCCAGCAGCTCGGAGGGGTCGGCAAACACTGAAGCTTTCTTT. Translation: CASSSEGSANTEAFF. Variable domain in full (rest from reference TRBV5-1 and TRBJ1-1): KAGVTQTPRYLIKTRGQQVTLSCSPISGHRSVSWYQQTPGQGLQFLFEYFSETQRNKGNFPGRFSGRQFSNSRSEMNVSTLELGDSALYLCASSSEGSANTEAFFGQGTRLTVV.

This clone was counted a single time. The CDR3 is CASSKDSEQANYEQYF. The CDR3, as DNA: TGTGCCAGCAGCAAAGATTCGGAACAGGCTAACTACGAGCAGTACTTC. This chain joins TRBV21-1 and TRBJ2-7; TRBD1 is the table's D call, not checked against the DNA. TRBV21-1 is an annotated pseudogene. The CDR3 sequence is 16 residues long.

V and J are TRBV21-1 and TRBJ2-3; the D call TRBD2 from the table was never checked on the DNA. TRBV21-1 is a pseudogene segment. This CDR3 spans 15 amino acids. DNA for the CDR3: TGTGCCAGCCCACAAAAAACCGGGGGAACAGATACGCAGTATTTT. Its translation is CASPQKTGGTDTQYF.